This T cell receptor (beta chain) was captured in a study of T cells in localized non-small cell lung cancer. V lost 2 bases, J lost 0 bases, and 8 bases lay in between. CDR3 length: 15 residues. The germline V gene encodes CDR1 LNHDA and CDR2 SQIVND (reference sequence). On this clone itself: The target antigen is unknown.

The table came from immunoSEQ multiplex PCR; TCRdb's copy has only in-frame clones and leaves some out. The sample holds under 65,000 clones, around 90% seen once. Study-level points and caveats: Across samples, adjacent lung featured a median roughly 50 of the top 100 tumor clones. The study found T cell clonality highest in uninvolved adjacent lung, above tumor.

This chain connects TRBV19 to TRBJ2-1; D might be TRBD1 or TRBD2, each matching 5 bases. The sequencing here drew on peripheral blood, taken before any cancer treatment. This TCR was sampled from a man between 40 and 75 years old with stage I squamous cell lung carcinoma. CDR3 amino acids: CASSIWGSSYNEQFF. The DNA for the CDR3 is TGTGCCAGTAGTATATGGGGGAGCTCCTACAATGAGCAGTTCTTC.